The 13 T cell receptor beta chains listed next were all sequenced from one sample in a study of T cells after yellow fever vaccination. A single record per CDR3 protein comes from TCRdb applying MiXCR to the 5' RACE reads. The table lists around 310,000 distinct CDR3 sequences, approximately 9% of them singletons. This material consisted of PBMCs, taken on the day of the first yellow fever vaccination. These receptors came from a man between 18 and 29 years old who received the YFV17D yellow fever vaccine.

The chain's CDR3 is CATSENNEQFF. The CDR3 DNA reads TGTGCCACCAGTGAGAACAATGAGCAGTTCTTC. The rearrangement links TRBV24-1 to TRBJ2-1; D unclear. The germline CDR1 and CDR2 sequences are KGHDR and SFDVKD. This CDR3 has 11 amino acids. Trimming stripped 4 bases from V and 5 bases from J, with 2 bases between.

This clonotype was picked up one time. The chain has TRBV11-2 and TRBJ2-1, with a possible D match to TRBD1 (5 bases). This CDR3 region has 13 residues. Trimming left V 6 bases short and J 6 bases short, with 12 bases between. From germline, CDR1 is SGHAT and CDR2 FQNNGV. CDR3 DNA: TGTGCCAGCAGTTTCGGACACCCCAATGAGCAGTTCTTC. As protein: CASSFGHPNEQFF.

The chain uses TRBV7-9 and TRBJ2-1, with D possibly matching TRBD2 (7 bases). The CDR3 extends over 17 amino acids. Trimming left V 0 bases short and J 3 bases short, with 15 bases between. Germline loops: CDR1 SEHNR, CDR2 FQNEAQ (reference sequence). The CDR3 sequence is CASSLAGGGGDYNEQFF. CDR3 nucleotides: TGTGCCAGCAGCTTAGCGGGAGGCGGGGGCGACTACAATGAGCAGTTCTTC. The complete variable domain, with remaining parts taken from reference TRBV7-9 and TRBJ2-1, reads DTGVSQNPRHKITKRGQNVTFRCDPISEHNRLYWYRQTLGQGPEFLTYFQNEAQLEKSRLLSDRFSAERPKGSFSTLEIQRTEQGDSAMYLCASSLAGGGGDYNEQFFGPGTRLTVL.

V gene TRBV4-3 combines with J gene TRBJ2-3; the match to TRBD2 covers 8 bases. J was trimmed by 4 bases and V by 5 bases; bases with no gene match: 11. The CDR3 is 16 amino acids. The germline V gene has CDR1 LGHNA and CDR2 YSLEER. CDR3 sequence: CASSRGKRGTSDTQYF. The CDR3, as DNA: TGCGCCAGCAGCAGGGGTAAGCGGGGGACGTCAGATACGCAGTATTTT.

The chain recombines TRBV3-1 with TRBJ1-1; 9 bases fit TRBD1. Trimming cost V 1 base and J 8 bases; bases outside gene matches: 11. The CDR3 extends over 16 amino acids. The germline V gene has CDR1 LGHDT and CDR2 YNNKEL (reference sequence). CDR3 nucleotides: TGTGCCAGCAGCCAAGTGGCGGGACAGGGCTTTGGGGAAGCTTTCTTT. Amino acids: CASSQVAGQGFGEAFF.

About this clonotype: A read error may produce the germline difference seen at one junction end. The J gene is TRBJ2-1, the V gene TRBV12-3 or TRBV12-4; either TRBD1 or TRBD2 may supply D (5 bases each). The CDR3 covers 15 residues. In DNA form, the CDR3 reads TGTGCCAGCAGCTTAGTGGGGACCCACTTCCATGAGCAGTTCTTC. Its translation: CASSLVGTHFHEQFF.

The chain joins TRBV7-2 to TRBJ1-4; D is unclear. Germline V gives CDR1 SGHTA, CDR2 FQGNSA. The CDR3 consists of 12 residues. V lost 1 base and J 10 bases, leaving 7 bases between the germline ends. The CDR3 nucleotides are TGTGCCAGCAGCTTAGAAGAGGGAAAACTGTTTTTT. Translation gives CASSLEEGKLFF.

This clonotype was seen ten or more times. CDR3 in amino acids: CASSLEVGSYNEQFF. As DNA, the CDR3 is TGCGCCAGCAGCTTGGAGGTGGGTTCCTACAATGAGCAGTTCTTC. V is TRBV5-1 and J is TRBJ2-1; D unresolved. The CDR3 covers 15 residues. Germline CDR1 reads SGHRS; CDR2 reads YFSETQ. The germline V and J ends were trimmed by 0 bases and 1 base, with 8 bases remaining between them.

About this clonotype itself: A single base separates this from a much larger clone, so it may be a read error. The chain combines TRBV6-6 with TRBJ2-5; D not resolved. The CDR3 is 13 residues long. Germline V CDR1 and CDR2: MNHNY, SVGAGI (reference sequence). The germline V and J ends were trimmed by 7 bases and 6 bases, with 15 bases remaining between them. The CDR3 bases are TGTGCCAGCATCCCTCCTGACTCAAAGACCCAGTACTTC. Protein: CASIPPDSKTQYF.

This chain links TRBV6-5 with TRBJ2-5, with 7 nucleotides matching TRBD2. With V trimmed by 4 bases and J by 5 bases, 19 bases remained unmatched. Germline V gene lookup returns CDR1 MNHEY and CDR2 SVGAGI. The CDR3 loop spans 18 amino acids. CDR3 in DNA: TGTGCCAGCAGTTTGGGACCCACCGTAGCGGGCGGATTGGAGACCCAGTACTTC. This codes for CASSLGPTVAGGLETQYF.

V gene TRBV5-4 combines with J gene TRBJ2-6; D perhaps matches TRBD2 (5 bases). Trimming removed 1 base from V and 1 base from J, with 12 bases in between. This CDR3 has 17 amino acids. The germline V gene has CDR1 SGHNT and CDR2 YYREEE (reference sequence). The CDR3 sequence: CASSLSLGDSGANVLTF. CDR3 in DNA: TGTGCCAGCAGCTTGAGTCTCGGGGATTCTGGGGCCAACGTCCTGACTTTC.

The V call is TRBV9, the J call TRBJ2-1, with TRBD2 matching 14 bases. This CDR3 has 16 amino acids. V trimming: 4 bases; J trimming: 4 bases; junction bases outside the gene matches: 4. Germline V gene lookup returns CDR1 SGDLS and CDR2 YYNGEE. CDR3 nucleotide sequence: TGTGCCAGCAGCACCAGGACTAGCGGGGGGTACAATGAGCAGTTCTTC. Protein: CASSTRTSGGYNEQFF.

This clonotype has just a few counts. This chain links TRBV12-3 or TRBV12-4 with TRBJ2-2; weak D call: TRBD2 (5 bases). Deletions cut 2 bases from V and 6 bases from J, with 13 bases between. The CDR3 spans 15 residues. CDR3 amino acids: CASSLTPTGSGELFF. The CDR3 coding sequence is TGTGCCAGCAGTTTAACCCCGACGGGGTCCGGGGAGCTGTTTTTT.